This TCR beta chain was recorded in a study of blood T cell repertoires in COVID-19 (dated by TCRdb to 2020 to 2022). In the study overall: Samples from collaborators originated in the United States, Italy and Spain and spanned both the acute and convalescent phases of COVID-19. The repertoires were made available in a free public database intended to serve as a resource for research on the immune response to SARS-CoV-2. The material from the prospective study consisted of cDNA or gDNA derived from T cells, B-cell-depleted T cells, or PBMCs. Sample metadata almost always included a de-identified subject ID, COVID-19 status, age in years and sex. The samples were drawn from two sources: the first 160 participants of the ongoing ImmuneRACE study, and about 1,300 subjects contributed by 6 global collaborators. The dataset comprised deeply sampled blood TCRbeta repertoires from subjects exposed to, actively infected with, or recovered from COVID-19. HLA class I and class II types, where available, came from metadata supplied by the sample provider rather than from assay-based typing.

TCRbeta CDR3 regions were amplified from genomic DNA using the immunoSEQ Assay, a bias-controlled multiplex PCR. The paper's processing steps were these. Within the assay, amplification of reference gene primers was used to estimate how many nucleated cells each sample contained. Sequence reads were collapsed and filtered to measure the absolute abundance of every unique TCRbeta CDR3 rearrangement. For each sample, productive Simpson clonality was calculated by taking the square root of Simpson's diversity index across productive rearrangements. The immuneACCESS repertoire file appears here via TCRdb, limited to in-frame rearrangements. These files lack a portion of the clones; in checked studies, under half of the deficit traces to unresolved V genes, and the cause of the others is not known. The DNA gave D and trimming, while V, J and clone size come from that table. Counted in this sample were 200,000 or so clones; 85% to 90% of them appeared once. The ten most abundant clones make up 3.5% to 5% of the sample.

Regarding this clone: Its antigen remains unidentified. Base qualities are not provided; no much larger clone lies one nucleotide away.

Study-wide findings and limitations: The amount of clinical and demographic metadata varied by source and participant and was provided uncurated.

The germline V and J ends show losses of 0 bases and 8 bases respectively, and no gene match explains 7 bases of the junction. From the germline V gene, CDR1 is SGDLS and CDR2 is YYNGEE. The CDR3, cysteine through phenylalanine, is 16 amino acids long. Left in the record is the CDR3 DNA by itself, 48 bases read in frame from the first base. Whole blood was collected in K2EDTA tubes by collaborating institutions according to the institutions' own protocols. For TCRbeta analysis, collaborator samples were shipped as frozen whole blood, as isolated PBMCs, or as DNA extracted from either sample type. The receptor comes from a man between 45 and 60 years old with acute or convalescent COVID-19. What was sequenced was peripheral blood. The rearranged segments are TRBV9 and TRBJ1-4, with 10 central nucleotides matching TRBD1. The encoded CDR3 is CASSVAGGQGKEKLFF. The nucleotide sequence reads as follows: TGTGCCAGCAGCGTAGCAGGGGGACAGGGGAAGGAAAAACTGTTTTTT.